This TCR beta chain was documented in a study of T cells after yellow fever vaccination. Whole-study context: When fractions had low cell numbers, they were prepared with SMART-Seq v4 Ultra Low Input.

This clonotype occurred many times. Its antigen remains unidentified. One entry per CDR3 protein results from TCRdb running MiXCR on the 5' RACE reads. The top ten clones hold under 4% of a sample with some 300,000 distinct CDR3 sequences, over 8.5% of them seen once. Study-wide points: Secondary responses were weaker yet peaked faster, day 5 versus 15.

Germline lookup yields CDR1 SGHTA and CDR2 FQGNSA. This CDR3 has 15 residues. V lost 2 bases and J lost 2, with 10 bases in between. The specimen comprised CD4+ T cells sorted from PBMCs, sampled 45 days after the yellow fever booster vaccination. V usage is TRBV7-2 and J usage is TRBJ2-1; no definite D call. The TCR sequence derives from a man younger than 30 who received the YFV17D yellow fever vaccine. The CDR3 sequence: CASSLNGRTYNEQFF. The CDR3 DNA reads TGTGCCAGCAGCTTAAATGGCAGGACCTACAATGAGCAGTTCTTC.